The 17 T cell receptor beta chains below come from one sample, sequenced in a study of beta chain features in type 1 diabetes. The study reverse transcribed the entire isolated RNA, so it sequenced expressed TCRB transcripts. Only in-frame clones appear in the TCRdb table, and some are missing; sequencing was by immunoSEQ multiplex PCR. Of 120,000 to 150,000 clones in the sample, about 9.4% are singletons; the top ten hold under 1.5%. The material sequenced was naive CD4+ T cells from blood. These receptor sequences come from a man aged 18 to 30 in good health.

The V gene is TRBV18, the J gene TRBJ1-2; D gene unclear. The germline V and J ends were trimmed by 3 bases and 8 bases, with 19 bases remaining between them. Germline V gene lookup returns CDR1 KGHSH and CDR2 LQKENI. CDR3 size: 15 residues. CDR3 in amino acids: CASSPPGEAVEGYTF. The CDR3 DNA reads as TGTGCCAGCTCACCGCCGGGTGAGGCGGTGGAAGGCTACACCTTC.

In this sample, this clone turned up a few times. The chain is built from TRBV19 and TRBJ2-7; D is ambiguous. V was shortened by 3 bases and J by 0 bases, with 9 bases between the two germline ends. From germline, CDR1 is LNHDA and CDR2 SQIVND (reference sequence). The CDR3 runs to 14 residues. The CDR3 nucleotides read TGTGCCAGTAGTATTCAGGTCAGCTCCTACGAGCAGTACTTC. Amino acid sequence: CASSIQVSSYEQYF.

The V call is TRBV21-1, the J call TRBJ2-7; TRBD1, as called in the table, went unchecked against the DNA. TRBV21-1 is a known pseudogene. CDR3 length: 15 residues. The CDR3 nucleotides read TGTGCCATCTCGGGCGGGACAGCGGTCTCCTACGAGCAGTACTTC. The encoded protein is CAISGGTAVSYEQYF.

The gene calls are TRBV4-2 and TRBJ1-5; D is unresolved. The CDR3 totals 15 residues. CDR1 and CDR2 (germline): LGHNA, YNFKEQ. Trimming shortened V by 4 bases and J by 3 bases, and 13 bases separated the two germline ends. DNA of the CDR3: TGTGCCAGCAGCCTTACCGGGAGACTCAATCAGCCCCAGCATTTT. Translating it yields CASSLTGRLNQPQHF.

This clone was seen a few times. The chain employs TRBV5-6 and TRBJ2-2; 7 bases line up with TRBD1. This CDR3 spans 16 amino acids. V shed 5 bases, J shed 0 bases, and the junction held 7 bases outside the gene matches. Germline values: CDR1 SGHDT, CDR2 YYEEEE. The CDR3 reads CASRKPGTANTGELFF. The CDR3 coding sequence is TGTGCCAGCAGGAAACCTGGGACAGCGAACACCGGGGAGCTGTTTTTT.

This clone was picked up a small number of times. The V and J genes are TRBV28 and TRBJ2-7; no reliable D call. Germline V gene lookup returns CDR1 MDHEN and CDR2 SYDVKM. The CDR3 is 15 amino acids. The ends were cut back, 6 bases at V and 0 bases at J, with 15 bases in the middle. The CDR3 DNA is TGTGCCAGCAGCCCCGGAAGCGTCAGCTCCTACGAGCAGTACTTC. It encodes CASSPGSVSSYEQYF. Supplemented by reference TRBV28 and TRBJ2-7, the full variable domain reads DVKVTQSSRYLVKRTGEKVFLECVQDMDHENMFWYRQDPGLGLRLIYFSYDVKMKEKGDIPEGYSVSREKKERFSLILESASTNQTSMYLCASSPGSVSSYEQYFGPGTRLTVT.

This clone came up a few times. The chain's CDR3 is CASSLFQGLAGELFF. The CDR3 DNA reads TGTGCCAGCAGCTTATTCCAGGGCTTGGCCGGGGAGCTGTTTTTT. The genes are TRBV7-2 and TRBJ2-2, with D possibly matching TRBD1 (5 bases). The V gene lost 2 bases and the J gene lost 6 bases, with 13 bases spanning the gap. Looked up from germline, CDR1 is SGHTA and CDR2 is FQGNSA. The CDR3 is made up of 15 amino acids.

The chain uses TRBV6-1 and TRBJ2-7; D may be TRBD1 (6 bases). Trimming took 6 bases from V and 3 from J, leaving 15 bases between them. Per the germline V gene, CDR1 is MNHNS and CDR2 is SASEGT. The CDR3 totals 14 residues. The CDR3 DNA is TGTGCCAGCAGGTCTCCGACAGGAAGCTACGAGCAGTACTTC. This gives the protein CASRSPTGSYEQYF.

CDR3 sequence reads: CASSSGTGPYIEQFF. The CDR3 DNA reads as TGTGCCAGCAGTTCCGGGACAGGGCCGTACATAGAGCAGTTCTTC. The chain recombines TRBV2 with TRBJ2-1, with 9 bases matching TRBD1. This CDR3 region has 15 residues. With 5 bases clipped from V and 10 bases from J, the junction kept 12 bases outside the gene matches. CDR1 is SNHLY and CDR2 is FYNNEI in the germline V gene. The full variable domain, its missing parts supplied by reference TRBV2 and TRBJ2-1, is EPEVTQTPSHQVTQMGQEVILRCVPISNHLYFYWYRQILGQKVEFLVSFYNNEISEKSEIFDDQFSVERPDGSNFTLKIRSTKLEDSAMYFCASSSGTGPYIEQFFGPGTRLTVL.

This clone was counted at least ten times. The V call is TRBV7-2, the J call TRBJ2-7; 7 positions match TRBD1. CDR1 and CDR2 (germline): SGHTA, FQGNSA. The CDR3 length is 15 residues. V shed 4 bases, J shed 5 bases, and the junction held 11 bases outside the gene matches. The CDR3 DNA reads TGTGCCAGCAGCTCAAGGGACAGTGAGGGCCACGAGCAGTACTTC. Protein: CASSSRDSEGHEQYF.

J is TRBJ2-1 and V is TRBV18; 10 bases agree with TRBD2. From germline, CDR1 is KGHSH and CDR2 LQKENI. Trimming removed 3 bases from V and 4 bases from J; junction bases left unmatched: 6. This CDR3 contains 16 residues. Written as DNA, the CDR3 is TGTGCCAGCTCACCGTCCAGCGGGGGGGTATACAATGAGCAGTTCTTC. It translates to CASSPSSGGVYNEQFF.

This clone has more than one count but fewer than ten. The chain has TRBV27 and TRBJ2-7, with 8 bases fitting TRBD1. The CDR3 contains 16 residues. Trimming removed 2 bases from V and 3 bases from J; junction bases left unmatched: 9. Per the germline V gene, CDR1 is MNHEY and CDR2 is SMNVEV (reference sequence). The CDR3 DNA reads as TGTGCCAGCAGTTTACTCTTCGGGACAGGCCTCTACGAGCAGTACTTC. It encodes CASSLLFGTGLYEQYF.

This clone has just a few counts. The DNA for the CDR3 is TGTGCCAGTAGTATGCGGTCGCAGGGGAATGGGGAGACCCAGTACTTC. Translating gives CASSMRSQGNGETQYF. The chain employs TRBV19 and TRBJ2-5, with D maybe TRBD1 (6 bases). CDR1 and CDR2 from the germline V gene are LNHDA and SQIVND (reference sequence). The CDR3 extends over 16 amino acids. The V end lost 3 bases, the J end lost 5 bases, and 19 bases lay between the germline ends.

The V call is TRBV21-1, the J call TRBJ2-7; the tabulated D call, TRBD2, remains unverified against the DNA. TRBV21-1 is assigned pseudogene status. The CDR3 is made up of 13 amino acids. In DNA, the CDR3 is TGTGCCAGCCAGACGGGGAGGGGCTACGAGCAGTACTTC. Encoded protein: CASQTGRGYEQYF.

V is TRBV9 and J is TRBJ1-1; TRBD1 matches 8 bases. Germline CDR1 SGDLS, CDR2 YYNGEE. CDR3 length: 16 amino acids. V trimming: 4 bases; J trimming: 2 bases; junction bases outside the gene matches: 10. The DNA of the CDR3 is TGTGCCAGCAGCTCTCGACAGGGGTGGGTCAACACTGAAGCTTTCTTT. Its translation is CASSSRQGWVNTEAFF.

This clone was detected a few times. The rearrangement joins TRBV6-1 to TRBJ2-5, with 9 positions matching TRBD1. Germline V gene lookup returns CDR1 MNHNS and CDR2 SASEGT. There are 14 residues in the CDR3. Trimming cost V 5 bases and J 5 bases; bases outside gene matches: 6. The CDR3 DNA follows: TGTGCCAGCAGTCCCTGGACAGGGGAGGAGACCCAGTACTTC. The encoded protein is CASSPWTGEETQYF.

This clone came up a few times. This CDR3 reads CSVATGSYTDTQYF. CDR3 nucleotide sequence: TGCAGCGTCGCAACAGGTTCCTACACAGATACGCAGTATTTT. V usage is TRBV29-1 and J usage is TRBJ2-3, with a possible D match to TRBD1 (5 bases). Looked up from germline, CDR1 is SQVTM and CDR2 is ANQGSEA. The CDR3 runs to 14 residues. Trimming removed 6 bases from V and 2 bases from J, with 15 bases in between.